The 6 T cell receptor beta chains given below trace back to one sample, sequenced in a study of control samples from healthy donors and cancer patients. Only in-frame clones appear in the TCRdb table, and some are missing; sequencing was by immunoSEQ multiplex PCR. The sample lists tens of thousands of clones, 82% occurring once. The material sequenced was PBMCs. The receptors derive from a man aged 55 to 70 with colorectal cancer.

This clone was seen only once. V usage is TRBV19 and J usage is TRBJ2-7, with D perhaps TRBD1 or TRBD2 (7 bases each). CDR3 length equals 15 residues. In germline, CDR1 is LNHDA, CDR2 SQIVND (reference sequence). Trimming removed 3 bases at V and 3 bases at J, with 15 bases between. DNA for the CDR3: TGTGCCAGTAGTATCGGGGGGACAGCCTACTACGAGCAGTACTTC. Its translation is CASSIGGTAYYEQYF.

This chain links TRBV27 with TRBJ1-2, with 7 positions matching TRBD1. Germline lookup yields CDR1 MNHEY and CDR2 SMNVEV (reference sequence). After removal of 2 bases from V and 3 bases from J, the junction contained 3 bases not matched to a gene. The CDR3 has 14 amino acids. CDR3 nucleotide sequence: TGTGCCAGCAGTTTAAATGACAGGGACTATGGCTACACCTTC. The encoded protein is CASSLNDRDYGYTF.

The rearrangement links TRBV5-1 to TRBJ1-5; no clear D gene. The V end was cut by 0 bases, the J end by 2 bases, with 9 bases between. CDR3 length: 15 residues. Germline CDR1 and CDR2: SGHRS and YFSETQ. In nucleotides, the CDR3 is TGCGCCAGCAGCTTGGAGTCTCCTGGCAATCAGCCCCAGCATTTT. Translated, it gives CASSLESPGNQPQHF.

This chain uses TRBV6-2 or TRBV6-3 with TRBJ2-5, with a tentative D call TRBD1 (5 bases). CDR1 MNHEY and CDR2 SVGEGT come from the germline V gene. The length of the CDR3 is 15 residues. V was pared by 0 bases and J by 1 base, with 9 bases between. CDR3 protein: CASSYSPDSQETQYF. Here the CDR3 DNA reads TGTGCCAGCAGTTACTCCCCCGACAGCCAAGAGACCCAGTACTTC.

V is TRBV18 and J is TRBJ1-2; D ambiguous. Germline V lookup: CDR1 KGHSH, CDR2 LQKENI. V lost 3 bases and J 7 bases, leaving 18 bases between the germline ends. This CDR3 contains 15 residues. This chain's CDR3 is CASSPEFQRSTGYTF. DNA for the CDR3: TGTGCCAGCTCACCGGAGTTTCAGAGATCGACTGGCTACACCTTC.

V is TRBV5-3 and J is TRBJ2-5, with D unresolved. TRBV5-3 is labeled an ORF, and its function is uncertain. V was shortened by 5 bases and J by 4 bases, with 6 bases between the two germline ends. The CDR3 totals 11 residues. DNA for the CDR3: TGTGCCAGAAGTCCTATAGAGACCCAGTACTTC. This encodes CARSPIETQYF.